This entry lists 6 T cell receptor beta chains sequenced from one sample in a study of blood T cell repertoires in COVID-19. The assay was immunoSEQ multiplex PCR, and TCRdb's table has in-frame clones only and misses some. The table lists roughly 120,000 clones, about 80% of them singletons. The sequenced material came from peripheral blood. The receptors come from a man between 65 and 85 years old with acute or convalescent COVID-19.

The rearrangement uses TRBV4-2 and TRBJ2-5; TRBD2 matches at 8 bases. The trim removed 1 base at V and 5 bases at J, leaving 9 bases unmatched. The CDR3 has 16 residues. Germline-derived CDR1 and CDR2 are LGHNA and YNFKEQ. The DNA of the CDR3 is TGTGCCAGCAGCCAAGGAATAGCGGGGATCGCGGAGACCCAGTACTTC. Amino acid sequence: CASSQGIAGIAETQYF.

The chain carries TRBV2 and TRBJ2-3, with D possibly matching TRBD2 (6 bases). The CDR3 has 14 amino acids. CDR1 and CDR2 (germline): SNHLY, FYNNEI. CDR3 DNA sequence: TGTGCTGCCTACGGGAGCGGGAGCACAGATACGCAGTATTTT. Its protein product is CAAYGSGSTDTQYF.

This chain joins TRBV5-4 and TRBJ2-3; 8 nucleotides match TRBD1. Germline CDR1 and CDR2: SGHNT and YYREEE (reference sequence). V lost 5 bases to trimming and J lost 2 bases; unmatched junction nucleotides: 7. The CDR3 totals 15 residues. CDR3 in DNA: TGTGCCAGCAGGAAAACAGGGGGACCCACAGATACGCAGTATTTT. This sequence encodes CASRKTGGPTDTQYF.

CDR3 sequence: CASSLPSAPKWPQHF. DNA of the CDR3: TGTGCCAGCAGCTTACCGTCTGCACCTAAATGGCCCCAGCATTTT. The chain has TRBV7-9 and TRBJ1-5; D is undetermined. The CDR3 length is 15 residues. Germline lookup yields CDR1 SEHNR and CDR2 FQNEAQ (reference sequence). Trimming pared 2 bases from V and 9 bases from J, leaving 17 bases between.

The chain joins TRBV19 to TRBJ2-5, with 14 bases identical to TRBD2. V gave up 6 bases and J gave up 4 bases; unmatched junction bases: 10. The CDR3 is 17 residues long. The V gene's germline CDR1 is LNHDA and CDR2 SQIVND (reference sequence). CDR3 coding DNA: TGTGCCAGTAGCCCGACTAGCGGGGGGGCTCTTGGAGAGACCCAGTACTTC. It yields the protein CASSPTSGGALGETQYF.

The table lists this clone with a few counts. This chain links TRBV30 with TRBJ1-6, with a tentative D call TRBD1 (5 bases). Trimming took 0 bases from V and 9 from J, leaving 12 bases between them. This CDR3 has 14 amino acids. Germline assignment: CDR1 GTSNPN and CDR2 SVGIG (reference sequence). The CDR3 region has the DNA TGTGCCTGGAGTGTAAGGCAGGGTGCTTCACCCCTCCACTTT. Its protein product is CAWSVRQGASPLHF.